This section outlines one TCR beta chain sequence together with its context. The clone's antigen remains unknown. No base-level quality is on record; no much larger clone is a single base apart. Per the publication, the time point label means: baseline before first vaccination. Samples from vaccinated people were obtained from the UK trials COV001 and COV002, which included a single-blind randomized controlled phase 2/3 trial of AZD1222 (ChAdOx1 nCoV-19) in healthy adults. For TCRbeta chain sequencing, PBMC samples from trial participants were taken at day 0 and at day 28 after the second dose. This sample is drawn from a study of T cell responses to AZD1222 COVID-19 vaccine (TCRdb year 2021). Study-wide context: Because spike-specific TCR depth and breadth did not differ between the two schedules, AZD1222 recipients who got a second dose at roughly 4 weeks were pooled with those who got a second dose at roughly 12 weeks. Trial participants were enrolled into age subgroups of 18-55, 56-69 and 70-plus years, which contained 148, 28 and 57 TCR-sequenced participants, respectively. TCR sequencing covered fewer than 250 trial participants: roughly 200 given two doses of AZD1222 and around 25 given two doses of MenACWY control vaccine. Study-wide findings and limitations: Only six AZD1222 recipients were SARS-CoV-2 seropositive at baseline, limiting conclusions about previously exposed vaccinees. After two AZD1222 doses, both the breadth and the depth of spike-specific TCRs were significantly higher than at day 0 and than in MenACWY recipients. Participants were mostly white British, with more females than males. The authors suggested clonal diversity may have been underestimated. The 56-69-year group was small, and its depth increase did not reach significance, likely because of low power. Reportedly, almost half of the unique spike-specific TCRs recognized epitopes lying outside the regions that are mutated in the B.1.351 and B.1.1.7 variants. The vaccine-associated CD4 TCRs covered the entire spike protein, and the dominant responses fell in regions 160-218 and 743-854. Because no samples from the day 14 peak response were available, repertoires could be characterized only after the peak T cell response.

The CDR3 regions of human TCRbeta chains were analyzed by immunosequencing. In the authors' own workflow: Repertoire TCRs were matched against a reference library of SARS-CoV-2-specific TCRs generated with the MIRA antigen-specificity platform. Breadth was defined as the fraction of unique TCRs that were SARS-CoV-2-associated. Depth was defined as the fraction of total T cells that were SARS-CoV-2-associated. Using the MIRA data, each spike-specific TCR was assigned both to the spike region to which the TCR was reactive and to a CD4 or CD8 class. Log10-transformed breadth and depth values were compared by one-way ANOVA with Sidak's multiple comparisons tests. Held by TCRdb, this immuneACCESS table contains in-frame sequences only and omits some clones. Under half of the omission traces to an unresolved V gene where checked; the cause of the rest is unknown. V, J and clone size are those of that table, while D and trimming were read from the DNA. Present in this sample are roughly 150,000 clones, 90% to 95% of which were seen just once. The top ten clones comprise about 2.5% of the sample.

CDR3 length: 15 amino acids, cysteine to phenylalanine. The CDR3 DNA has 45 bases and is translated from base 1. The junction shows trimming of 5 bases on V and 2 bases on J, plus 13 bases between the germline ends. The germline V gene supplies CDR1 MNHEY and CDR2 SVGAGI. The input for sequencing was peripheral blood, taken on day 0 of AZD1222 vaccination. The chain uses TRBV6-5 and TRBJ1-3, with the D gene call left open. The receptor was isolated from an adult in good health. The CDR3 protein is CASSQDRYPGNTIYF. The sequenced DNA is TGTGCCAGCAGTCAGGACCGGTATCCTGGAAACACCATATATTTT.